This T cell receptor (beta chain) came from a study of radiation and T cells in renal cell carcinoma (dated by TCRdb to about 2020). With respect to the entire study: Samples were obtained from a clinical trial, in which 15 Gy stereotactic body radiation therapy was delivered to primary renal cell carcinomas and nephrectomy was performed 4 weeks later. TCR beta sequencing covered 50 to 55 samples in total, comprising around 26 tumors and some 27 peripheral blood samples. A total of 4 million to 5 million unique CDR3 nucleotide sequences, encoding 2,500,000 or so unique CDR3 amino acid sequences, were found across all 50 or so samples. Paper-wide results and their limitations: An increase in top tumor clonotypes in blood was observed from baseline to 2 weeks post-radiation, followed by contraction by 4 weeks, which was taken to suggest transient expansion of tumor-resident clones. With a single-armed trial design, the study had no way to address how radiation dose or scheduling affects the TCR repertoire. No pretreatment tumor biopsies were available, so the baseline intratumoral presence of clonotypes could not be determined. Dynamics of the blood repertoire were not tracked past 4 weeks after treatment.

This specimen's time point label, per the study, means: blood 2 weeks post-SBRT. Read against the paper, the sample's treatment or condition label means: 15 Gy SBRT to primary tumor, nephrectomy 4 weeks later. To track tumor-enriched clonotypes, serial peripheral blood was sampled from radiation-treated patients at baseline and at 2 weeks and 4 weeks after SBRT. Every patient had renal cell carcinoma of clear cell pathology. Genomic DNA for TCR sequencing was prepared using the QIAamp DNA Blood Mini Kit (Qiagen). Samples were included in the analyses only if all quality control checks were passed. The immunoSEQ kit was used, according to the manufacturer's recommendations, to generate TCR beta libraries from genomic DNA. To prepare the libraries, a first multiplex PCR with proprietary primers was run, followed by a second PCR that added unique barcodes, and a bead cleanup was done after each round. A kit-provided positive control reaction and a negative control reaction were included in every sample batch. The final libraries were assessed on an Agilent 4200 TapeStation D1000 ScreenTape, pooled by volume, and quantified by qPCR. Sequencing ran on an Illumina NextSeq500 with a MidOutput 150-cycle cartridge, using 156 Read1 and 15 Index1 cycles with kit custom primers. The pooled library was loaded at around 1 pM with a roughly 20% PhiX control spike-in. On the study's bioinformatics: The vendor-processed data were analyzed in R, and a clonotype was defined as all T cells that share the same CDR3 nucleotide sequence. In the clone abundance analyses, frequencies were normalized to the 10,000 most abundant clones in each sample. Before analysis, public T cell clones were removed, and these numbered fewer than six per sample on average. An abundance difference of at least 32-fold between compartments was the criterion for calling clonotypes tumor-enriched or baseline blood-enriched. A beta-binomial differential abundance model was applied to find clonotypes that expanded or contracted between blood time points. Tumor-blood repertoire similarity was measured with the Baroni-Urbani and Buser coefficient, and group comparisons used two-tailed Wilcoxon tests in R. The table was pulled from immuneACCESS by TCRdb, which kept in-frame rearrangements only. Such tables lose some clones; where checked, under half of the loss comes from unresolved V genes, and the rest has no known cause. V, J and clone size were drawn from that table, and D and trimming were deduced from the DNA. This sample is represented by tens of thousands of clones; roughly 80% of them were singletons. The leading ten clones occupy around 28% of the sample.

The CDR3 has 14 amino acids, counting the end cysteine and phenylalanine. The DNA shown is the 42-base CDR3, in frame from base 1. From the germline V gene, CDR1 is MNHEY and CDR2 is SVGAGI. V trim: 4 bases; J trim: 5 bases; unmatched bases: 6. A word on this clone: Its cognate antigen has yet to be identified. Base qualities were left out, and no much larger clone turns up one base away.

The clonotype was recovered from a woman in her seventies with renal cell carcinoma. The receptor chain draws on TRBV6-5 and TRBJ1-1; 8 bases in between match TRBD1. The input for sequencing was blood, taken from a patient whose treatment included radiotherapy and nephrectomy. The DNA is as follows: TGTGCCAGCAGTTCCGGACAGGGATTAACTGAAGCTTTCTTT. Translated, this is CASSSGQGLTEAFF.